The next 25 T cell receptor beta chains were all read from a single sample in a study of blood T cell repertoires in COVID-19. Assay: immunoSEQ multiplex PCR; the TCRdb copy retains only in-frame clones and omits some. This sample has roughly 190,000 clones, with 83% found just once. The specimen sequenced was peripheral blood. These TCRs come from a man between 50 and 59 years old with active or convalescent COVID-19.

The chain uses TRBV3-1 (or the pseudogene TRBV3-2) and TRBJ2-5, with TRBD2 identical over 12 bases. CDR1 and CDR2 from the germline V gene are LGHDT and YNNKEL (reference sequence). There are 23 residues in the CDR3. V lost 0 bases to trimming and J lost 2 bases; unmatched junction nucleotides: 22. This chain's CDR3 is CASSQEAPRGHWGLAGLQETQYF. CDR3 nucleotide sequence: TGTGCCAGCAGCCAAGAAGCCCCTCGCGGACATTGGGGACTAGCGGGTTTACAAGAGACCCAGTACTTC.

This clone has only a few counts. V is TRBV7-8 and J is TRBJ1-5, with no clear D. Germline V gene data show CDR1 as SGHVS and CDR2 as FQNEAQ. Trimming cost V 1 base and J 4 bases, with 11 bases left between them. This CDR3 comprises 15 residues. This CDR3 reads CASSLGVGNNQPQHF. CDR3 sequence (DNA): TGTGCCAGCAGCTTAGGTGTTGGCAATAATCAGCCCCAGCATTTT.

To note about this clone: One end of the junction does not line up with germline, which may come from a read error. The chain has TRBV28 and TRBJ1-1; tentatively, D is TRBD1 (5 bases). CDR1 is MDHEN, CDR2 SYDVKM, per germline. The CDR3 consists of 16 residues. The DNA for the CDR3 is TGTGCCAGCAGGTTATTTAGGGGTTCCATGAACACTGAAGCTTTCTTT. Translated: CASRLFRGSMNTEAFF. Combining the CDR3 with reference TRBV28 and TRBJ1-1 gives the whole variable domain DVKVTQSSRYLVKRTGEKVFLECVQDMDHENMFWYRQDPGLGLRLIYFSYDVKMKEKGDIPEGYSVSREKKERFSLILESASTNQTSMYLCASRLFRGSMNTEAFFGQGTRLTVV.

The V gene is TRBV5-1, the J gene TRBJ2-1, with 16 bases aligning to TRBD2. J was trimmed by 7 bases and V by 4 bases; bases with no gene match: 11. This CDR3 is built from 18 residues. The V gene's germline CDR1 is SGHRS and CDR2 YFSETQ. Here the CDR3 DNA reads TGCGCCAGCAGCCTAGGGACTAGCGGGAGGGTTTATGATAATGAGCAGTTCTTC. This gives the protein CASSLGTSGRVYDNEQFF.

The rearrangement links TRBV4-3 to TRBJ1-2; tentative D call: TRBD1 (6 bases). V lost 1 base and J lost 3, with 12 bases in between. Germline values: CDR1 LGHNA, CDR2 YSLEER. The CDR3 is 15 residues long. The CDR3: CASSQGQGYYYGYTF. CDR3 nucleotides: TGCGCCAGCAGCCAAGGTCAGGGGTATTACTATGGCTACACCTTC.

The chain links TRBV29-1 to TRBJ2-2, with TRBD1 matching 8 bases. CDR1 and CDR2 (germline): SQVTM, ANQGSEA. Unmatched junction bases numbered 2, after V lost 4 bases and J lost 4 bases. This CDR3 is 13 amino acids long. The DNA of the CDR3 is TGCAGCGTTGTTACAGGGGGCACCGGGGAGCTGTTTTTT. This encodes CSVVTGGTGELFF.

The gene calls are TRBV5-4 and TRBJ1-4; D gene ambiguous. Germline CDR1 is SGHNT and CDR2 is YYREEE (reference sequence). This CDR3 comprises 14 residues. The V end was cut by 0 bases, the J end by 8 bases, with 11 bases between. CDR3 in amino acids: CASSLGGLREKLFF. The CDR3 coding sequence is TGTGCCAGCAGCTTGGGAGGGTTGAGAGAAAAACTGTTTTTT.

The CDR3 coding sequence is TGTGCCAGCTCCTTACAGGGGTCCTACAATGAGCAGTTCTTC. Encoded protein: CASSLQGSYNEQFF. V usage is TRBV18 and J usage is TRBJ2-1; 7 bases match TRBD1. This CDR3 is built from 14 residues. Germline V gene sequence: CDR1 KGHSH, CDR2 LQKENI. The J segment lost 1 base and the V segment lost 6 bases, leaving 3 bases of the junction unmatched.

J is TRBJ2-3 and V is TRBV15, with TRBD1 identical over 9 bases. The CDR3 contains 15 residues. V was clipped by 0 bases and J by 8 bases; unmatched bases: 6. Germline CDR1 reads LNHNV; CDR2 reads YYDKDF (reference sequence). In nucleotides, the CDR3 is TGTGCCACCAGCAGAGAGGGACAGGGATTTGGTACGCAGTATTTT. As protein: CATSREGQGFGTQYF.

V usage is TRBV6-6 and J usage is TRBJ2-7; D is unresolved. V lost 5 bases and J 5 bases, leaving 10 bases between the germline ends. The CDR3 has 12 amino acids. The germline gives CDR1 MNHNY, CDR2 SVGAGI (reference sequence). The CDR3 region is CASSPNPDEQYF. CDR3 DNA: TGTGCCAGCAGTCCCAACCCGGACGAGCAGTACTTC.

The chain recombines TRBV3-1 (or the pseudogene TRBV3-2) with TRBJ2-1; tentative D call: TRBD1 (6 bases). Trimming pared 8 bases from V and 8 bases from J, leaving 19 bases between. Per germline, CDR1 LGHDT and CDR2 YNNKEL (reference sequence). The CDR3 length is 14 residues. Here the CDR3 reads CASEGDGVQDEQFF. In nucleotides, the CDR3 is TGTGCCAGCGAGGGGGACGGAGTACAGGATGAGCAGTTCTTC.

The rearrangement uses TRBV3-1 (or the pseudogene TRBV3-2) and TRBJ1-1, with D unresolved. The CDR3 has 16 amino acids. The germline V and J ends were trimmed by 1 base and 0 bases, with 12 bases remaining between them. The germline gives CDR1 LGHDT, CDR2 YNNKEL (reference sequence). The CDR3 is CASSQGGRVLNTEAFF. The CDR3 coding sequence is TGTGCCAGCAGCCAAGGTGGGAGAGTATTGAACACTGAAGCTTTCTTT.

The chain couples TRBV4-2 to TRBJ1-1; unclear D gene. V was trimmed by 1 base and J by 10 bases, leaving 10 bases between them. The CDR3 extends over 12 amino acids. CDR1 LGHNA and CDR2 YNFKEQ come from the germline V gene. In nucleotides, the CDR3 is TGTGCCAGCAGCCAAGGGGCATCTGGAGCTTTCTTT. Its translation: CASSQGASGAFF.

V gene TRBV21-1 combines with J gene TRBJ1-2. TRBV21-1 is described as a pseudogene. The CDR3 is made up of 11 amino acids. DNA of the CDR3: TGTGCCAGTCTAGCTAACTATGGCTACACCTTC. Its translation: CASLANYGYTF.

The V and J genes are TRBV5-5 and TRBJ2-2, with 8 bases fitting TRBD2. The CDR3 covers 15 residues. Trimming took 0 bases from V and 7 from J; bases not matched to a gene: 5. Looked up from germline, CDR1 is SGHKS and CDR2 is YYEKEE (reference sequence). CDR3 amino acids: CASSLAPGGSGELFF. In nucleotides, the CDR3 is TGTGCCAGCAGCTTGGCCCCGGGAGGGAGCGGGGAGCTGTTTTTT. Full variable domain (rest looked up from reference TRBV5-5 and TRBJ2-2): DAGVTQSPTHLIKTRGQQVTLRCSPISGHKSVSWYQQVLGQGPQFIFQYYEKEERGRGNFPDRFSARQFPNYSSELNVNALLLGDSALYLCASSLAPGGSGELFFGEGSRLTVL.

J is TRBJ1-3 and V is TRBV2; TRBD1 matches 10 bases. This CDR3 spans 14 amino acids. Germline V CDR1 and CDR2: SNHLY, FYNNEI. J was trimmed by 4 bases and V by 6 bases; bases with no gene match: 3. The CDR3 loop reads CASRGQGSGNTIYF. CDR3 nucleotides: TGTGCCAGCAGGGGACAGGGGAGCGGAAACACCATATATTTT.

The chain has TRBV30 and TRBJ1-5; a possible D gene is TRBD1 (5 bases). Germline V CDR1 and CDR2: GTSNPN, SVGIG (reference sequence). CDR3 size: 13 residues. Trimming pared 4 bases from V and 6 bases from J, leaving 13 bases between. In nucleotides, the CDR3 is TGTGCCTGGAACCGGGACTTGGGTCAGCCCCAGCATTTT. This gives the protein CAWNRDLGQPQHF.

The V and J genes are TRBV11-3 and TRBJ2-1, with unresolved D. Trimming left V 5 bases short and J 10 bases short, with 15 bases between. CDR1 and CDR2 (germline): SGHNT, YENEEA. This CDR3 region has 13 residues. Here the CDR3 reads CASSPPARTEQFF. The CDR3 nucleotides are TGTGCCAGCAGCCCACCCGCCAGAACAGAGCAGTTCTTC.

This clone is judged medium-sized. V is TRBV11-2 and J is TRBJ1-1; D remains unclear. Trimming cost V 3 bases and J 4 bases, with 12 bases left between them. The CDR3 runs to 14 residues. CDR1 is SGHAT and CDR2 is FQNNGV in the germline V gene. The CDR3 loop is CASSFEGIGTEAFF. Here the CDR3 DNA reads TGTGCCAGCAGCTTCGAGGGAATTGGCACTGAAGCTTTCTTT.

This sequence joins TRBV5-1 and TRBJ2-3; the D gene is possibly TRBD2 (7 bases). The CDR3 sequence is 15 residues long. Deletions cut 3 bases from V and 4 bases from J, with 15 bases between. Germline lookup yields CDR1 SGHRS and CDR2 YFSETQ. This CDR3 is CASSWGGLSSDTQYF. The DNA for the CDR3 is TGCGCCAGCAGCTGGGGGGGCCTTTCGTCAGATACGCAGTATTTT.

The chain couples TRBV4-2 to TRBJ2-1; 7 bases are a match to TRBD2. CDR1 is LGHNA and CDR2 is YNFKEQ in the germline V gene. The CDR3 extends over 16 amino acids. The junction had 8 bases not matched to a gene; V was cut back by 0 bases and J by 6 bases. CDR3 sequence reads: CASSQEPGLHTNEQFF. CDR3 nucleotide sequence: TGTGCCAGCAGCCAAGAGCCGGGACTACACACCAATGAGCAGTTCTTC.

A word on this clone: A much more abundant neighbour one base away suggests this may be a read error. This sequence joins TRBV5-1 and TRBJ2-5; D might be TRBD2 (5 bases). In germline, CDR1 is SGHRS, CDR2 YFSETQ. Trimming left V 2 bases short and J 1 base short, with 6 bases between. The CDR3 runs to 13 residues. CDR3 DNA: TGCGCCAGCAGCTTAGCGGCCCAAGAGACCCAGTACTTC. Translating it yields CASSLAAQETQYF.

The CDR3 is CAWSGDRVGNQPQHF. In DNA form, the CDR3 reads TGTGCCTGGAGTGGTGACAGGGTGGGCAATCAGCCCCAGCATTTT. This chain uses TRBV30 with TRBJ1-5, with TRBD1 matching over 7 bases. CDR1 GTSNPN and CDR2 SVGIG come from the germline V gene (reference sequence). Trimming took 1 base from V and 2 from J; bases not matched to a gene: 5. This CDR3 spans 15 amino acids.

This chain joins TRBV5-1 and TRBJ2-7; 8 positions match TRBD2. The CDR3 is 13 amino acids. From germline, CDR1 is SGHRS and CDR2 YFSETQ. The V gene end was trimmed by 4 bases and the J gene end by 1 base; junction bases not matched to a gene: 1. The CDR3 region is CASSSGGSYEQYF. CDR3 nucleotides: TGCGCCAGCAGCAGCGGGGGATCCTACGAGCAGTACTTC.

The chain combines TRBV10-2 with TRBJ2-1; 9 positions agree with TRBD2. The CDR3 loop spans 15 amino acids. The ends lost 4 bases at V and 6 bases at J; junction bases unmatched: 7. Per germline, CDR1 WSHSY and CDR2 SAAADI. CDR3 residues: CASSGVAGGTNEQFF. In DNA form, the CDR3 reads TGCGCCAGCAGTGGGGTGGCGGGAGGGACCAATGAGCAGTTCTTC.